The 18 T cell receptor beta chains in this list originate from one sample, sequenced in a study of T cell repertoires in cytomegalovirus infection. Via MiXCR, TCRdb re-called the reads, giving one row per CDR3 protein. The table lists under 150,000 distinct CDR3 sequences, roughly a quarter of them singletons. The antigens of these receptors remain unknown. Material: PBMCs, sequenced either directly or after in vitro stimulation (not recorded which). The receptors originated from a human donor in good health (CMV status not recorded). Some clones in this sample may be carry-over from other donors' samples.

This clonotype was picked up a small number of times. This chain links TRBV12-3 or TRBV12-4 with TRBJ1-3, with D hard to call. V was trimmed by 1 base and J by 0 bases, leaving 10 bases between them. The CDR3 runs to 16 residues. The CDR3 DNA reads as TGTGCCAGCAGTTTAGAGGCAGGCAGCTCTGGAAACACCATATATTTT. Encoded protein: CASSLEAGSSGNTIYF.

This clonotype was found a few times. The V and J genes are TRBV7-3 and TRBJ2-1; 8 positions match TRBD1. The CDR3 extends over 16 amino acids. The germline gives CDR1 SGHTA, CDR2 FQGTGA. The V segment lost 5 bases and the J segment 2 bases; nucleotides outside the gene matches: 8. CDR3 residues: CASSARQGLAYNEQFF. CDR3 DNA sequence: TGTGCCAGCAGCGCGCGACAGGGGTTGGCCTACAATGAGCAGTTCTTC.

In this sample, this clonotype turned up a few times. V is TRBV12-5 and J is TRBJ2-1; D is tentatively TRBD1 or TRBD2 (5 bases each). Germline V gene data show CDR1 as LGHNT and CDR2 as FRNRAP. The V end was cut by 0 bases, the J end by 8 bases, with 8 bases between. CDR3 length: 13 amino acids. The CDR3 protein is CASGLVRGDEQFF. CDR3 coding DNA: TGTGCTAGTGGTTTGGTACGAGGGGATGAGCAGTTCTTC.

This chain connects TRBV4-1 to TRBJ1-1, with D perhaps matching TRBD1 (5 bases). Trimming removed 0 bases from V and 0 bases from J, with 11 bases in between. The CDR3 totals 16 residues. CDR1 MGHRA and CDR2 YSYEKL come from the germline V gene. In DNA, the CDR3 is TGCGCCAGCAGCCAAGATCGCGTCAGGGTGAACACTGAAGCTTTCTTT. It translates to CASSQDRVRVNTEAFF.

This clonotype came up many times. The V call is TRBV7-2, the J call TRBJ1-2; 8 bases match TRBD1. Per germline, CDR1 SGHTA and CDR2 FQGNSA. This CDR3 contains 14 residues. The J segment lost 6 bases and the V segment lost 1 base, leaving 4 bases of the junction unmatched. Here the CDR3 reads CASSLDSRGHGYTF. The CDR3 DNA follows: TGTGCCAGCAGCTTAGATAGCAGGGGGCATGGCTACACCTTC.

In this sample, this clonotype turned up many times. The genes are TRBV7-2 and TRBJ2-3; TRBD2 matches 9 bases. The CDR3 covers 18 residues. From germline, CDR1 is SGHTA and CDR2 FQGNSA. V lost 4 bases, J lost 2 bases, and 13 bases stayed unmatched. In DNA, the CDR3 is TGTGCCAGCAGCTCCTACGGCGCTAGCGGGATATCCACAGATACGCAGTATTTT. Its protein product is CASSSYGASGISTDTQYF.

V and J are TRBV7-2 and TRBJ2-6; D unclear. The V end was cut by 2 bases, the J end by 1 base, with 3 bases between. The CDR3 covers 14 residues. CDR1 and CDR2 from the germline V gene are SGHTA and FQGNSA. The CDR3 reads CASSLNSGANVLTF. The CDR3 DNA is TGTGCCAGCAGCTTAAATTCTGGGGCCAACGTCCTGACTTTC.

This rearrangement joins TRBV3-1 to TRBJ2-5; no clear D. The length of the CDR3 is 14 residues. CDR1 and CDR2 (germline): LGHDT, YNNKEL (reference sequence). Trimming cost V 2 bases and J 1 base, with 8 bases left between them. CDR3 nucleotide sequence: TGTGCCAGCAGCCAATTATCCAGCCAAGAGACCCAGTACTTC. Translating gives CASSQLSSQETQYF.

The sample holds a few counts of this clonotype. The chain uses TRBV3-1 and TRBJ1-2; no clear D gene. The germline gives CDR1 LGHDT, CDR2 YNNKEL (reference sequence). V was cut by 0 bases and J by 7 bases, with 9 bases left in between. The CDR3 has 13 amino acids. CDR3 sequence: CASSQDRSGGYTF. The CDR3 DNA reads TGTGCCAGCAGCCAAGATCGGTCGGGTGGCTACACCTTC.

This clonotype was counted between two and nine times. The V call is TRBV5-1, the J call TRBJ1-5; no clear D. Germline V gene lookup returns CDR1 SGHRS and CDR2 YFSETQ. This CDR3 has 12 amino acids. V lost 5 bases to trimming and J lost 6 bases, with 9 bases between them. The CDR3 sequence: CASRKTRQPQHF. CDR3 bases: TGCGCCAGCAGAAAGACACGTCAGCCCCAGCATTTT.

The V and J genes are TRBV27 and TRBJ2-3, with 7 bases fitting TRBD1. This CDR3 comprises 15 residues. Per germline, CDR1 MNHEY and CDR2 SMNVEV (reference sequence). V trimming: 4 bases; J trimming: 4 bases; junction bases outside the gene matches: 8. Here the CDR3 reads CASSYQTGWADTQYF. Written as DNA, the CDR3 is TGTGCCAGCAGTTACCAGACAGGGTGGGCAGATACGCAGTATTTT.

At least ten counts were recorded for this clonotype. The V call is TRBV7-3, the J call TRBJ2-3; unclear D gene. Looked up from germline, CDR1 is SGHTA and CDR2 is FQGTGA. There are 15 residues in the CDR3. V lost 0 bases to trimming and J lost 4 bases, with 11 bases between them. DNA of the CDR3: TGTGCCAGCAGCTTAACCAGCTCACTGGCAGATACGCAGTATTTT. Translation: CASSLTSSLADTQYF.

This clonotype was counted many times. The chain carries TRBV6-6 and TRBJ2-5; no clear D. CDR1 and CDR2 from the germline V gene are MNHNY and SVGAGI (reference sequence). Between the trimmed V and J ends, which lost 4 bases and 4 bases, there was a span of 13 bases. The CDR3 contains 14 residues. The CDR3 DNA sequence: TGTGCCAGCAGTTTATCCACCCTTATAGAGACCCAGTACTTC. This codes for CASSLSTLIETQYF.

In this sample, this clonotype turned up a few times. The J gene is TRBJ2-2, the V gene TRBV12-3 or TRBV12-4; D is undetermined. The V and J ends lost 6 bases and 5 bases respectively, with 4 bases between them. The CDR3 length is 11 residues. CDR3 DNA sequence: TGTGCCAGCAGGGTAACCGGGGAGCTGTTTTTT. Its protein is CASRVTGELFF.

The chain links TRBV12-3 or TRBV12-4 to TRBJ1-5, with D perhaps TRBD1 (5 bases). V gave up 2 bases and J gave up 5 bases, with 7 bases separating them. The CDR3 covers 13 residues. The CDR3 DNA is TGTGCCAGCAGTTTATCAGGGCATCAGCCCCAGCATTTT. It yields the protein CASSLSGHQPQHF.

For the CDR3, the DNA is TGTGCCAGCAGTGAACCCAGCACAGATACGCAGTATTTT. It translates to CASSEPSTDTQYF. The V call is TRBV6-2 or TRBV6-3, the J call TRBJ2-3; the D is unclear. The V gene's germline CDR1 is MNHEY and CDR2 SVGEGT. This CDR3 has 13 residues. With 5 bases removed from V and 0 bases from J, the gap between germline ends came to 6 bases.

The CDR3 protein is CASSLGWVSTDTQYF. DNA for the CDR3: TGTGCCAGCAGCCTAGGCTGGGTTAGCACAGATACGCAGTATTTT. The chain carries TRBV7-3 and TRBJ2-3; D unclear. V was shortened by 5 bases and J by 0 bases, with 12 bases between the two germline ends. The CDR3 is made up of 15 amino acids. CDR1 SGHTA and CDR2 FQGTGA come from the germline V gene.

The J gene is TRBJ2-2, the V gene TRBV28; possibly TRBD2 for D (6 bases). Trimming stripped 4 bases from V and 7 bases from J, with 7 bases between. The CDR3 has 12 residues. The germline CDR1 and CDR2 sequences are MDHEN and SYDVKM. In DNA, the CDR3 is TGTGCCAGCAGTTCGGGACTCGGGGAGCTGTTTTTT. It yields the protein CASSSGLGELFF.